Reported below is one T cell receptor (beta chain). Its antigen remains unidentified. In the same sample, other DNA sequences code for this CDR3. Losses at the gene ends were 3 bases for V and 10 bases for J; bases not matched to a gene: 4. Germline lookup yields CDR1 KGHSH and CDR2 LQKENI. This CDR3 comprises 14 residues. The data are from a study of shared clonotypes between healthy human individuals. Background on the study: Every donor yielded three CD4 naive, three CD4 memory, two CD8 naive and one CD8 memory plate.

General study points: Several donors held about 5% of naive CD4 clonotypes in common. The diversity represented, both genetic and in exposure history, was limited by few donors.

The assay was immunoSEQ multiplex PCR, and TCRdb's table has in-frame clones only and misses some. Of 2 million or so clones in the sample, about 95% are singletons; the top ten hold 0.1% to 0.15%. Sequencing input: naive CD4+ T cells sorted from blood. Described subset: CD45RA+ positively selected. The chain combines TRBV18 with TRBJ1-6; 9 positions agree with TRBD1. The sequence derives from a man aged 18-30 years in good health. The CDR3 loop is CASSPSTGGSPLHF. CDR3 nucleotide sequence: TGTGCCAGCTCACCCTCCACAGGGGGCTCACCCCTCCACTTT.